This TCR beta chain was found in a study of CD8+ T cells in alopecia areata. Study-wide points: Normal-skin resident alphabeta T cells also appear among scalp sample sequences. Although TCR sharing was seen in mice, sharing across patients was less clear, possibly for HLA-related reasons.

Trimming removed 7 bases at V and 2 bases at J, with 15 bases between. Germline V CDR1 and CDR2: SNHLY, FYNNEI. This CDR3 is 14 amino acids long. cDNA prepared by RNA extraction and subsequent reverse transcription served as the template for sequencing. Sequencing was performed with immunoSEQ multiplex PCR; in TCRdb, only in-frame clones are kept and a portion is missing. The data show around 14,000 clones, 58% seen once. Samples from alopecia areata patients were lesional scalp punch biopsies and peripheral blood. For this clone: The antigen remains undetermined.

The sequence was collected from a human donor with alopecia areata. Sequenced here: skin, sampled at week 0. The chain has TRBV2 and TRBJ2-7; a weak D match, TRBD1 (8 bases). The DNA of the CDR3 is TGTGCCAGCAAGGGGGGGACAGGTACCTACGAGCAGTACTTC. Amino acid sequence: CASKGGTGTYEQYF.